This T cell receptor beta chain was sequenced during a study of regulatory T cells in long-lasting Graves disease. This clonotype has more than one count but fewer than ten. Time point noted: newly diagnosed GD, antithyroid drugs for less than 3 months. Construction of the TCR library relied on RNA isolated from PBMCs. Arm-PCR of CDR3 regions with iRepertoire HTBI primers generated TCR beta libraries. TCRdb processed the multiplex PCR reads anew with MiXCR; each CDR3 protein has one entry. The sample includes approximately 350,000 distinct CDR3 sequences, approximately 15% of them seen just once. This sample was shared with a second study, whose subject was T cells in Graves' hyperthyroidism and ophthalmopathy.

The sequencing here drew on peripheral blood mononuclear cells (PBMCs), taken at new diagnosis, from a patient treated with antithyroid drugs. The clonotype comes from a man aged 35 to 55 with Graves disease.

CDR3 amino acids: CASRLTPHDRGFSYEQYF. The CDR3 region has the DNA TGTGCCAGCAGGCTAACCCCTCATGACAGGGGTTTTTCCTACGAGCAGTACTTC. The rearrangement uses TRBV6-4 and TRBJ2-7, with 8 bases identical to TRBD1. V lost 6 bases to trimming and J lost 1 base; unmatched junction nucleotides: 17. There are 18 residues in the CDR3. The V gene's germline CDR1 is MRHNA and CDR2 SNTAGT.